Presented here are 32 T cell receptor beta chains from one specimen sequenced in a study of T-cell memory formation after mild COVID-19. One entry per CDR3 protein results from TCRdb running MiXCR on the 5' RACE reads. The data show approximately 200,000 distinct CDR3 sequences, 16% seen once. Sequencing was done on a sample of PBMCs or a T cell subset sorted from them (not recorded which). Receptors originate from an adult woman who had mild COVID-19 (a few samples of this study predate the infection). Cell type and time point are not known.

This clonotype was found a few times. The rearrangement links TRBV4-1 to TRBJ2-2; 9 positions agree with TRBD2. The germline gives CDR1 MGHRA, CDR2 YSYEKL. The CDR3 runs 16 residues. V dropped 6 bases and J dropped 6; count of bases not matched to a gene: 11. The CDR3 sequence: CASRRSWREGPGELFF. CDR3 DNA: TGCGCCAGCAGGAGGAGCTGGCGGGAGGGCCCCGGGGAGCTGTTTTTT.

The sample holds a few counts of this clonotype. This sequence joins TRBV20-1 and TRBJ1-2, with D hard to call. Trimming pared 1 base from V and 8 bases from J, leaving 8 bases between. Per germline, CDR1 DFQATT and CDR2 SNEGSKA (reference sequence). The CDR3 totals 11 residues. The chain's CDR3 is CSARVIQGYTF. The CDR3 DNA sequence: TGCAGTGCTAGAGTGATACAGGGCTACACCTTC.

This clonotype occurred a few times. The CDR3 coding sequence is TGCGCCAGCAGCTTGTCCGGGACCCCGGGCACCGGGGAGCTGTTTTTT. This translates into CASSLSGTPGTGELFF. This rearrangement joins TRBV5-1 to TRBJ2-2; D is tentatively TRBD1 or TRBD2 (5 bases each). CDR1 is SGHRS and CDR2 is YFSETQ in the germline V gene. This CDR3 has 16 residues. V was trimmed by 1 base and J by 4 bases, leaving 14 bases between them.

The CDR3 is CASSLGGSGSSLEQYF. The CDR3 DNA is TGTGCCAGCAGCTTGGGAGGTAGCGGGAGTTCCTTGGAGCAGTACTTC. The rearrangement uses TRBV5-4 and TRBJ2-7, with 9 positions matching TRBD2. This CDR3 has 16 amino acids. From germline, CDR1 is SGHNT and CDR2 YYREEE (reference sequence). V lost 0 bases and J lost 7; bases outside the gene matches: 11.

This clonotype has more than one count but fewer than ten. The rearrangement joins TRBV6-1 to TRBJ1-5, with D perhaps TRBD1 (5 bases). The CDR3 covers 13 residues. Trimming took 6 bases from V and 6 from J, leaving 12 bases between them. Germline V gene sequence: CDR1 MNHNS, CDR2 SASEGT. This chain's CDR3 is CASSRTNIQPQHF. The CDR3 DNA is TGTGCCAGCAGCCGGACAAACATTCAGCCCCAGCATTTT.

The chain couples TRBV18 to TRBJ2-1; the D is unclear. V lost 4 bases and J lost 1, with 11 bases in between. Germline loops: CDR1 KGHSH, CDR2 LQKENI. This CDR3 comprises 15 residues. The CDR3 sequence: CASSLPTSSYNEQFF. CDR3 DNA sequence: TGTGCCAGCTCACTCCCAACCTCTTCCTACAATGAGCAGTTCTTC.

This clonotype was observed a handful of times. The CDR3 reads CASKDRYTEAFF. The CDR3 DNA reads as TGTGCCAGTAAGGACAGATACACTGAAGCTTTCTTT. The gene calls are TRBV19 and TRBJ1-1; maybe TRBD1 (6 bases). This CDR3 is 12 amino acids long. V dropped 7 bases and J dropped 3 bases, with 9 bases sitting between them. Germline loops: CDR1 LNHDA, CDR2 SQIVND (reference sequence).

This clonotype occurred a few times. The rearrangement joins TRBV11-2 to TRBJ2-3; D may be TRBD2 (5 bases). The CDR3 length is 16 residues. Germline CDR1 is SGHAT and CDR2 is FQNNGV. V gave up 5 bases and J gave up 2 bases, with 17 bases separating them. CDR3 nucleotide sequence: TGTGCCAGCAGCGCGCCAGTGGGAGTCGCCACAGATACGCAGTATTTT. This translates into CASSAPVGVATDTQYF.

The chain carries TRBV7-9 and TRBJ2-3, with D perhaps matching TRBD1 (6 bases). Trimming removed 4 bases at V and 14 bases at J, with 28 bases between. Per the germline V gene, CDR1 is SEHNR and CDR2 is FQNEAQ (reference sequence). This CDR3 has 16 residues. The CDR3: CASSSRTRGRVNFWYF. CDR3 sequence (DNA): TGTGCCAGCAGCTCACGTACGAGGGGGAGAGTGAATTTTTGGTATTTT.

This clonotype was found a few times. The CDR3: CASSSWETATNEKLFF. In DNA, the CDR3 is TGTGCCAGCAGTTCGTGGGAGACGGCAACTAATGAAAAACTGTTTTTT. J is TRBJ1-4 and V is TRBV6-5, with D hard to call. The CDR3 length is 16 residues. Germline values: CDR1 MNHEY, CDR2 SVGAGI. V lost 4 bases to trimming and J lost 0 bases, with 12 bases between them.

V is TRBV11-2 and J is TRBJ2-7; maybe TRBD2 (6 bases). Germline V lookup: CDR1 SGHAT, CDR2 FQNNGV. Trimming shortened V by 1 base and J by 6 bases, and 10 bases separated the two germline ends. The CDR3 totals 13 residues. CDR3 coding DNA: TGTGCCAGCAGCTTAGGTGGGGGGACCGAGCAGTACTTC. Its protein product is CASSLGGGTEQYF.

This clonotype was recorded a few times. The chain links TRBV3-1 to TRBJ2-6, with D tentatively TRBD1 (5 bases). Looked up from germline, CDR1 is LGHDT and CDR2 is YNNKEL (reference sequence). This CDR3 comprises 15 residues. With 3 bases removed from V and 1 base from J, the gap between germline ends came to 7 bases. CDR3 in DNA: TGTGCCAGCAGCCACAGGGCGTCTGGGGCCAACGTCCTGACTTTC. It yields the protein CASSHRASGANVLTF.

This clonotype was recorded once. V usage is TRBV12-3 or TRBV12-4 and J usage is TRBJ1-3, with 8 bases fitting TRBD1. V lost 6 bases and J lost 2; bases outside the gene matches: 9. This CDR3 comprises 16 residues. The CDR3 loop reads CASRPDREAAGNTIYF. The CDR3 nucleotides read TGTGCCAGCAGGCCGGACAGGGAAGCAGCTGGAAACACCATATATTTT.

CDR3 loop: CASSLISSGGGTDTQYF. The CDR3 DNA reads TGCGCCAGCAGCTTGATCAGCAGCGGGGGGGGCACAGATACGCAGTATTTT. The rearrangement joins TRBV5-1 to TRBJ2-3; 10 bases line up with TRBD2. V shed 1 base and J 1 base; nucleotides not matched to a gene: 6. The V gene's germline CDR1 is SGHRS and CDR2 YFSETQ. The CDR3 runs 17 residues.

This clonotype was recorded a few times. This chain joins TRBV6-6 and TRBJ1-1; D possibly corresponds to TRBD1 (5 bases). Germline V gene sequence: CDR1 MNHNY, CDR2 SVGAGI (reference sequence). The CDR3 loop spans 12 amino acids. Trimming removed 6 bases from V and 7 bases from J, with 12 bases in between. This CDR3 reads CASRLDSLEAFF. The CDR3 coding sequence is TGTGCCAGCAGGCTAGACAGTCTTGAAGCTTTCTTT.

The chain has TRBV7-9 and TRBJ2-1, with D possibly being TRBD2 (6 bases). This CDR3 comprises 13 residues. V was shortened by 5 bases and J by 9 bases, with 14 bases between the two germline ends. Germline V lookup: CDR1 SEHNR, CDR2 FQNEAQ (reference sequence). CDR3 DNA: TGTGCCAGCAGCCTGGAGGGGAGAGGTGAGCAGTTCTTC. It translates to CASSLEGRGEQFF.

The rearrangement links TRBV29-1 to TRBJ1-1, with 8 bases matching TRBD1. This CDR3 region has 10 residues. CDR1 is SQVTM, CDR2 ANQGSEA, per germline. V shed 4 bases and J 8 bases; nucleotides not matched to a gene: 0. In nucleotides, the CDR3 is TGCAGCGTTGGGGACAGGGAAGCTTTCTTT. Its translation is CSVGDREAFF. The entire variable domain, with the rest obtained from reference TRBV29-1 and TRBJ1-1, is as follows: SAVISQKPSRDICQRGTSLTIQCQVDSQVTMMFWYRQQPGQSLTLIATANQGSEATYESGFVIDKFPISRPNLTFSTLTVSNMSPEDSSIYLCSVGDREAFFGQGTRLTVV.

This clonotype was seen more than once but under ten times. CDR3: CAWNDNNEQFF. The CDR3 nucleotides are TGTGCCTGGAACGACAACAATGAGCAGTTCTTC. The rearrangement joins TRBV30 to TRBJ2-1; D uncertain. The V gene's germline CDR1 is GTSNPN and CDR2 SVGIG (reference sequence). V gave up 4 bases and J gave up 5 bases, with 6 bases separating them. This CDR3 has 11 residues.

V usage is TRBV5-1 and J usage is TRBJ2-1; 7 nucleotides agree with TRBD2. Germline V gene data show CDR1 as SGHRS and CDR2 as YFSETQ. This CDR3 spans 17 amino acids. Trimming at V came to 5 bases and at J to 0 bases, leaving 11 bases not matched to a gene. The DNA of the CDR3 is TGCGCCAGCAGTAGGCTAGCGGATGAAATCTCCTACAATGAGCAGTTCTTC. Its protein product is CASSRLADEISYNEQFF.

The chain joins TRBV11-1 to TRBJ1-5; D is possibly TRBD1 (5 bases). Germline CDR1 reads SGHAT; CDR2 reads FQDESV (reference sequence). CDR3 length equals 13 residues. Deletions cut 5 bases from V and 8 bases from J, with 13 bases between. The CDR3 region has the DNA TGTGCCAGCAGCGCAGGGTTTTTGGAGCCCCAGCATTTT. Residues: CASSAGFLEPQHF. The full variable domain, with the rest looked up from reference TRBV11-1 and TRBJ1-5, is EAEVAQSPRYKITEKSQAVAFWCDPISGHATLYWYRQILGQGPELLVQFQDESVVDDSQLPKDRFSAERLKGVDSTLKIQPAELGDSAMYLCASSAGFLEPQHFGDGTRLSIL.

V usage is TRBV25-1 and J usage is TRBJ1-3, with TRBD1 matching 8 bases. Germline lookup yields CDR1 MGHDK and CDR2 SYGVNS. With V trimmed by 6 bases and J by 4 bases, 8 bases remained unmatched. The CDR3 is 15 amino acids. Here the CDR3 reads CASSLTGARGNTIYF. CDR3 sequence (DNA): TGTGCCAGCAGCCTGACAGGGGCTCGCGGAAACACCATATATTTT.

The V and J genes are TRBV19 and TRBJ2-2; 13 nucleotides match TRBD2. The CDR3 runs 15 residues. In germline, CDR1 is LNHDA, CDR2 SQIVND (reference sequence). Trimming cost V 6 bases and J 4 bases; bases outside gene matches: 2. The CDR3 sequence is CASRGLAGSTGELFF. CDR3 DNA: TGTGCCAGTAGGGGACTAGCGGGAAGCACCGGGGAGCTGTTTTTT.

The V call is TRBV6-5, the J call TRBJ1-5; 7 positions match TRBD1. V dropped 6 bases and J dropped 7; count of bases not matched to a gene: 12. In germline, CDR1 is MNHEY, CDR2 SVGAGI. This CDR3 spans 15 amino acids. CDR3 sequence: CASSSHDRVGQPQHF. CDR3 DNA: TGTGCCAGCAGCAGTCACGACAGGGTAGGACAGCCCCAGCATTTT.

This clonotype has only a few counts. CDR3 region: CASSSEGAGELFF. The CDR3 DNA follows: TGTGCCAGCAGCTCGGAGGGGGCCGGGGAGCTGTTTTTT. This chain links TRBV7-9 with TRBJ2-2; the D gene could be TRBD1 or TRBD2 (6 bases each). Germline-derived CDR1 and CDR2 are SEHNR and FQNEAQ (reference sequence). The CDR3 totals 13 residues. Trimming removed 4 bases at V and 6 bases at J, with 9 bases between. The full variable domain, its missing parts supplied by reference TRBV7-9 and TRBJ2-2, is DTGVSQNPRHKITKRGQNVTFRCDPISEHNRLYWYRQTLGQGPEFLTYFQNEAQLEKSRLLSDRFSAERPKGSFSTLEIQRTEQGDSAMYLCASSSEGAGELFFGEGSRLTVL.

This chain uses TRBV4-3 with TRBJ2-7; D is unclear. The CDR3 has 14 residues. The germline V and J ends were trimmed by 0 bases and 3 bases, with 9 bases remaining between them. CDR1 and CDR2 (germline): LGHNA, YSLEER. As DNA, the CDR3 is TGCGCCAGCAGCCAAGATAAAGGCAACTACGAGCAGTACTTC. The encoded protein is CASSQDKGNYEQYF.

The chain combines TRBV5-1 with TRBJ1-4, with 7 bases fitting TRBD1. Trimming removed 7 bases from V and 6 bases from J; junction bases left unmatched: 9. From germline, CDR1 is SGHRS and CDR2 YFSETQ. The CDR3 runs to 14 residues. CDR3 sequence: CASGPGGHYEKLFF. CDR3 DNA: TGCGCCAGCGGTCCAGGGGGACACTATGAAAAACTGTTTTTT.

This chain uses TRBV6-5 with TRBJ2-5; the match to TRBD1 covers 7 bases. This CDR3 region has 14 residues. Germline assignment: CDR1 MNHEY and CDR2 SVGAGI. Losses at the gene ends were 2 bases for V and 5 bases for J; bases not matched to a gene: 5. DNA for the CDR3: TGTGCCAGCAGTTACACCCGGGACAGTGAGACCCAGTACTTC. Its translation: CASSYTRDSETQYF.

The chain couples TRBV4-1 to TRBJ1-2; TRBD1 is a possible D gene (5 bases). Germline-derived CDR1 and CDR2 are MGHRA and YSYEKL. Trimming took 2 bases from V and 7 from J, leaving 17 bases between them. The CDR3 extends over 15 amino acids. CDR3 amino acids: CASSQPGAGGGGYTF. The CDR3 DNA reads TGCGCCAGCAGCCAACCTGGGGCGGGTGGTGGTGGCTACACCTTC.

The chain couples TRBV6-1 to TRBJ1-1; D is ambiguous. This CDR3 has 12 residues. V was trimmed by 1 base and J by 11 bases, leaving 11 bases between them. CDR1 is MNHNS and CDR2 is SASEGT in the germline V gene. CDR3 amino acids: CASSEDRGKAFF. The CDR3 bases are TGTGCCAGCAGTGAAGATAGAGGGAAGGCTTTCTTT.

Only a few counts were recorded for this clonotype. The chain combines TRBV3-1 with TRBJ2-5; TRBD2 agrees at 11 bases. Trimming took 1 base from V and 5 from J; bases not matched to a gene: 9. From germline, CDR1 is LGHDT and CDR2 YNNKEL (reference sequence). The CDR3 has 17 amino acids. The CDR3 reads CASSQASGGPTGETQYF. Written as DNA, the CDR3 is TGTGCCAGCAGCCAAGCTAGCGGGGGGCCGACCGGGGAGACCCAGTACTTC.

The V gene is TRBV30, the J gene TRBJ2-7, with TRBD1 matching 12 bases. Germline V CDR1 and CDR2: GTSNPN, SVGIG (reference sequence). The CDR3 totals 16 residues. V was pared by 0 bases and J by 6 bases, with 9 bases of the junction left unmatched. CDR3 sequence: CAWSVMGQGAAREQYF. In nucleotides, the CDR3 is TGTGCCTGGAGTGTTATGGGACAGGGGGCGGCTCGCGAGCAGTACTTC.

This clonotype was counted only a few times. The V call is TRBV18, the J call TRBJ2-1, with 10 nucleotides matching TRBD1. CDR1 and CDR2 from the germline V gene are KGHSH and LQKENI. With 5 bases clipped from V and 6 bases from J, the junction kept 7 bases outside the gene matches. This CDR3 has 15 amino acids. CDR3 nucleotides: TGTGCCAGCTCATCACGGGGACAGGGGATCAATGAGCAGTTCTTC. This gives the protein CASSSRGQGINEQFF. The full variable domain, its missing parts supplied by reference TRBV18 and TRBJ2-1, is NAGVMQNPRHLVRRRGQEARLRCSPMKGHSHVYWYRQLPEEGLKFMVYLQKENIIDESGMPKERFSAEFPKEGPSILRIQQVVRGDSAAYFCASSSRGQGINEQFFGPGTRLTVL.